The source of this T cell receptor (beta chain) is a study of blood T cells in healthy people across ages. This CDR3 has 18 residues. V was shortened by 5 bases and J by 5 bases, with 27 bases between the two germline ends. Sample-barcoded 5' priming and a J-beta primer mix drove a second PCR of roughly 6 to 12 cycles. Each TCR beta cDNA got a 12-nucleotide random molecular identifier. One entry per CDR3 protein results from TCRdb running MiXCR on the 5' RACE reads. The sample lists around 700,000 distinct CDR3 sequences, approximately 25% occurring once. Peripheral blood was drawn, approximately 9.4 milliliters per donor. They isolated at least 7 million PBMCs from each sample. These same records also appear under a second study, on T cells of mothers and their children. That publication notes: Donation was provided by three healthy Caucasian mothers along with their six children.

The rearrangement links TRBV12-3 or TRBV12-4 to TRBJ2-5; the D gene is possibly TRBD2 (6 bases). The receptor was derived from a boy younger than 18 in good health. The sample consisted of blood. The CDR3, as DNA: TGTGCCAGCAGTGCTTCTCTAAATACGGGACTGGGGGTTGAGACCCAGTACTTC. The encoded protein is CASSASLNTGLGVETQYF.